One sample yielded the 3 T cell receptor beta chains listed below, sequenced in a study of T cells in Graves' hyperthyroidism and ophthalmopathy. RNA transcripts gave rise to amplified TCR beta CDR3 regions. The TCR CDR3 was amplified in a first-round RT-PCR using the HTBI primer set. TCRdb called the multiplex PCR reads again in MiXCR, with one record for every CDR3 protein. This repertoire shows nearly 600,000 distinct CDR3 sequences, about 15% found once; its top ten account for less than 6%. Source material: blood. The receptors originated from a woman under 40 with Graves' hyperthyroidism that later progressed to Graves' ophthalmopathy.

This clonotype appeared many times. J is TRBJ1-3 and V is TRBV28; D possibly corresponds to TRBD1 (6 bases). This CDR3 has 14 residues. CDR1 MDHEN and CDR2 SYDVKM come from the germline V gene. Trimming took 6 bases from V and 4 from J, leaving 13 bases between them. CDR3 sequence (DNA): TGTGCCAGCAGCCGAGGGGGAGAGGGAAACACCATATATTTT. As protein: CASSRGGEGNTIYF. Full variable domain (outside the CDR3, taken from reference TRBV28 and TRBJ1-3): DVKVTQSSRYLVKRTGEKVFLECVQDMDHENMFWYRQDPGLGLRLIYFSYDVKMKEKGDIPEGYSVSREKKERFSLILESASTNQTSMYLCASSRGGEGNTIYFGEGSWLTVV.

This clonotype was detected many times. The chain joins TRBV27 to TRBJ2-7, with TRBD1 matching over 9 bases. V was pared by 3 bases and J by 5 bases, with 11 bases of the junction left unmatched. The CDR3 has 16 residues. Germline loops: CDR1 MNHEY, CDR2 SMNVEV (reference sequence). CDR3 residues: CASSFLGTGFFHEQYF. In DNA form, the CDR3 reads TGTGCCAGCAGTTTCCTGGGGACAGGGTTTTTCCACGAGCAGTACTTC.

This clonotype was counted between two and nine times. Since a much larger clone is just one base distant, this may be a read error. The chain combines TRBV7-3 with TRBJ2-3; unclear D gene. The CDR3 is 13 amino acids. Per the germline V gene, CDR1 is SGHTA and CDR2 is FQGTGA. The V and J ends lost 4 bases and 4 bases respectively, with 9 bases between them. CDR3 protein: CASSSTGPDTQYF. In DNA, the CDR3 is TGTGCCAGCAGCTCCACCGGTCCAGATACGCAGTATTTT.